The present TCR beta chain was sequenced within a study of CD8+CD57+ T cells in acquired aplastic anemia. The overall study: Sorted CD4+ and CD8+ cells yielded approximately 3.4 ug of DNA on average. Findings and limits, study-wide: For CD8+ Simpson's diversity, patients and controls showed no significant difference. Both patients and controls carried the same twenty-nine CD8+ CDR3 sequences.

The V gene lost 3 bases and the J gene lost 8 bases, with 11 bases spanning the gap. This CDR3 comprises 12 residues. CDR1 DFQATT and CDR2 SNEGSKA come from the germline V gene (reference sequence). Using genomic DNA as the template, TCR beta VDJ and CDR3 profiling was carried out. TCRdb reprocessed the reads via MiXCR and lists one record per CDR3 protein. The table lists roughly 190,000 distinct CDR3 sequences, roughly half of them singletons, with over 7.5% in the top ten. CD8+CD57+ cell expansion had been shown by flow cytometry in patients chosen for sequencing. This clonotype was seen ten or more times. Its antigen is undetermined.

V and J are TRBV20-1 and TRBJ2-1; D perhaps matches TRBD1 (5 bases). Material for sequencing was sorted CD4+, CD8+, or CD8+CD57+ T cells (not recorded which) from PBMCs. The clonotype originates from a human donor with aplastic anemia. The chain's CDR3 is CSARWGADEQFF. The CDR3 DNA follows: TGCAGTGCTAGGTGGGGCGCGGATGAGCAGTTCTTC.